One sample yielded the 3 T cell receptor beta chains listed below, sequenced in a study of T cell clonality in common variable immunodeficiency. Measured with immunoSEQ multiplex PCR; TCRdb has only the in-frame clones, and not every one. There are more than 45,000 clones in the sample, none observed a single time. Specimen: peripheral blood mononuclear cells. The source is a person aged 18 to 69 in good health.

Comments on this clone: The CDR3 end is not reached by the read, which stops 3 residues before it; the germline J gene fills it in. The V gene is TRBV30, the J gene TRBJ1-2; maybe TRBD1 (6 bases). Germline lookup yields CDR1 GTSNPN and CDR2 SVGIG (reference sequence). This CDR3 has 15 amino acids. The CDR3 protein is CAWSPSGGAVDTYTF. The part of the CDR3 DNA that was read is TGTGCCTGGAGTCCGAGCGGGGGGGCCGTAGATACC.

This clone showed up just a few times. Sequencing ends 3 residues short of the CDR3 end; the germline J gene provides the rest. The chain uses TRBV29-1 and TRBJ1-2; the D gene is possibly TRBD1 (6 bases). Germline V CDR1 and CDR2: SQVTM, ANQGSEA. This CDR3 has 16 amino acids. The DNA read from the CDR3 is TGCAGCGTTGCTGGGGCAGGGGAAAATAGCAATCAGCCC. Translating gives CSVAGAGENSNQP. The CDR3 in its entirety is CSVAGAGENSNQPYTF.

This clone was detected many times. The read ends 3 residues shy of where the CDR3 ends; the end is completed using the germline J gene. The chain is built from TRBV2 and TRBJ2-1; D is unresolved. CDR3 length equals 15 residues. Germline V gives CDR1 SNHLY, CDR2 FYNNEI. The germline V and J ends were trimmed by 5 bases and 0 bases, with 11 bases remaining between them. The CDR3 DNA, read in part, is TGTGCCAGCAGTATAGGGCTGAGCTCCTACAATGAG. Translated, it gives CASSIGLSSYNE. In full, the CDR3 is CASSIGLSSYNEQFF.